The 10 T cell receptor beta chains below were found in one sample sequenced in a study of Ad26.COV2.S vaccination and SARS-CoV-2 variants. Sample treatment: 19 received Ad26.COV2.S at low or high dose, single or two shots; roughly five received placebo; per-sample allocation not given. Samples analyzed were those drawn on day 63 after the first vaccine or placebo injection. Clones were sequenced by immunoSEQ multiplex PCR, and TCRdb holds only the in-frame ones, with some missing. Of 200,000 to 250,000 clones listed, approximately 88% are singletons. Source: peripheral blood, taken in a trial of Ad26.COV2.S vaccine versus placebo. These receptors all stem from a person between 18 and 65 years old who received the Ad26.COV2.S COVID-19 vaccine or a placebo.

The chain employs TRBV6-5 and TRBJ1-4, with 7 bases matching TRBD1. This CDR3 has 14 amino acids. After removal of 6 bases from V and 6 bases from J, the junction contained 7 bases not matched to a gene. CDR1 and CDR2 (germline): MNHEY, SVGAGI. CDR3 region: CASSNGQAHEKLFF. In DNA, the CDR3 is TGTGCCAGCAGCAACGGACAGGCCCATGAAAAACTGTTTTTT.

The V gene is TRBV3-1 (or the pseudogene TRBV3-2), the J gene TRBJ2-3, with 12 bases matching TRBD2. The CDR3 runs to 16 residues. V lost 2 bases to trimming and J lost 4 bases; unmatched junction nucleotides: 4. Germline-derived CDR1 and CDR2 are LGHDT and YNNKEL (reference sequence). CDR3: CASSQLAGGSADTQYF. In nucleotides, the CDR3 is TGTGCCAGCAGCCAACTAGCGGGAGGGAGCGCAGATACGCAGTATTTT.

The chain combines TRBV4-3 with TRBJ1-3; D is perhaps TRBD1 (6 bases). Trimming shortened V by 0 bases and J by 8 bases, and 11 bases separated the two germline ends. The CDR3 covers 14 residues. Germline CDR1 is LGHNA and CDR2 is YSLEER. The chain's CDR3 is CASSQDRGDYTIYF. The DNA for the CDR3 is TGCGCCAGCAGCCAAGATAGGGGGGACTACACCATATATTTT.

The chain joins TRBV7-2 to TRBJ2-7; TRBD2 matches 8 bases. This CDR3 contains 16 residues. The V gene's germline CDR1 is SGHTA and CDR2 FQGNSA. The ends lost 1 base at V and 2 bases at J; junction bases unmatched: 7. CDR3 in amino acids: CASSLVAGHQAYEQYF. The CDR3 DNA reads as TGTGCCAGCAGCTTAGTAGCGGGACACCAAGCCTACGAGCAGTACTTC.

The rearrangement links TRBV24-1 to TRBJ2-1; tentatively, D is TRBD2 (6 bases). The CDR3 is 14 residues long. Trimming left V 4 bases short and J 6 bases short, with 12 bases between. Germline CDR1 is KGHDR and CDR2 is SFDVKD. CDR3 protein: CATSDPGLGNEQFF. The CDR3 nucleotides read TGTGCCACCAGTGACCCGGGACTGGGCAATGAGCAGTTCTTC.

The V and J genes are TRBV3-1 (or the pseudogene TRBV3-2) and TRBJ1-5; no firm D call. Trimming took off 3 bases at V and 7 bases at J, with 13 bases between the two ends. Germline values: CDR1 LGHDT, CDR2 YNNKEL (reference sequence). This CDR3 has 14 amino acids. CDR3 loop: CASSQGEGSQPQHF. Written as DNA, the CDR3 is TGTGCCAGCAGCCAGGGCGAGGGCAGCCAGCCCCAGCATTTT.

This clone turned up a few times. This chain joins TRBV14 and TRBJ2-7; TRBD1 aligns across 10 bases. Trimming cost V 1 base and J 9 bases; bases outside gene matches: 12. Per the germline V gene, CDR1 is SGHDN and CDR2 is FVKESK. The CDR3 is made up of 16 amino acids. DNA of the CDR3: TGTGCCAGCAGCCAAGGGGGTGCGACAGGGGGCGCGAGGCAGTACTTC. Translated: CASSQGGATGGARQYF.

The V call is TRBV5-8, the J call TRBJ1-3; D is unresolved. This CDR3 is 14 amino acids long. Germline lookup yields CDR1 SGHTS and CDR2 YDEGEE. Trimming took off 4 bases at V and 2 bases at J, with 10 bases between the two ends. In nucleotides, the CDR3 is TGTGCCAGCAGCGGGAGGATTCCTGGAAACACCATATATTTT. Translating gives CASSGRIPGNTIYF.

V is TRBV30 and J is TRBJ1-6; TRBD1 might be the D (5 bases). This CDR3 contains 16 residues. Germline V gene sequence: CDR1 GTSNPN, CDR2 SVGIG (reference sequence). Deletions cut 2 bases from V and 8 bases from J, with 19 bases between. The CDR3 nucleotides are TGTGCCTGGAGTCGCGGGGGAACAGGATGGGATTCACCCCTCCACTTT. Protein sequence: CAWSRGGTGWDSPLHF. Variable domain in full (rest from reference TRBV30 and TRBJ1-6): SQTIHQWPATLVQPVGSPLSLECTVEGTSNPNLYWYRQAAGRGLQLLFYSVGIGQISSEVPQNLSASRPQDRQFILSSKKLLLSDSGFYLCAWSRGGTGWDSPLHFGNGTRLTVT.

In the case of this clone: Other DNA sequences of this sample code for an identical CDR3. The chain links TRBV6-5 to TRBJ1-1; D remains ambiguous. The germline V gene has CDR1 MNHEY and CDR2 SVGAGI. The V and J ends lost 2 bases and 1 base respectively, with 5 bases between them. The CDR3 totals 13 residues. CDR3 in DNA: TGTGCCAGCAGTTACCTTGGGAACACTGAAGCTTTCTTT. Amino acid sequence: CASSYLGNTEAFF.